A few counts support the clone carrying this TCR beta chain. As yet, its antigen is unknown. TCRdb reprocessed the 5' RACE reads with MiXCR, giving one entry per CDR3 protein. The sample yields about 340,000 distinct CDR3 sequences, roughly an eighth seen once. This entry belongs to a study of T cells after yellow fever vaccination. Study as a whole: SMART-Seq v4 Ultra Low Input handled preparation of low-cell-number fractions. Whole-study findings and limits: At approximately 96% for CD4 and 88% for CD8, most primary-vaccination clones showed up again after the booster.

Germline CDR1 and CDR2: SGHTA and FQGNSA. The CDR3 extends over 14 amino acids. V dropped 4 bases and J dropped 3; count of bases not matched to a gene: 5. The receptor comes from a man aged 18 to 29 who received the YFV17D yellow fever vaccine. The sample was CD4+ T cells sorted from PBMCs, taken 15 days after the yellow fever booster vaccination. The chain links TRBV7-2 to TRBJ2-5, with TRBD2 matching 7 bases. Here the CDR3 DNA reads TGTGCCAGCAGCTCCGGGACTATAAAAGAGACCCAGTACTTC. Amino acids: CASSSGTIKETQYF.